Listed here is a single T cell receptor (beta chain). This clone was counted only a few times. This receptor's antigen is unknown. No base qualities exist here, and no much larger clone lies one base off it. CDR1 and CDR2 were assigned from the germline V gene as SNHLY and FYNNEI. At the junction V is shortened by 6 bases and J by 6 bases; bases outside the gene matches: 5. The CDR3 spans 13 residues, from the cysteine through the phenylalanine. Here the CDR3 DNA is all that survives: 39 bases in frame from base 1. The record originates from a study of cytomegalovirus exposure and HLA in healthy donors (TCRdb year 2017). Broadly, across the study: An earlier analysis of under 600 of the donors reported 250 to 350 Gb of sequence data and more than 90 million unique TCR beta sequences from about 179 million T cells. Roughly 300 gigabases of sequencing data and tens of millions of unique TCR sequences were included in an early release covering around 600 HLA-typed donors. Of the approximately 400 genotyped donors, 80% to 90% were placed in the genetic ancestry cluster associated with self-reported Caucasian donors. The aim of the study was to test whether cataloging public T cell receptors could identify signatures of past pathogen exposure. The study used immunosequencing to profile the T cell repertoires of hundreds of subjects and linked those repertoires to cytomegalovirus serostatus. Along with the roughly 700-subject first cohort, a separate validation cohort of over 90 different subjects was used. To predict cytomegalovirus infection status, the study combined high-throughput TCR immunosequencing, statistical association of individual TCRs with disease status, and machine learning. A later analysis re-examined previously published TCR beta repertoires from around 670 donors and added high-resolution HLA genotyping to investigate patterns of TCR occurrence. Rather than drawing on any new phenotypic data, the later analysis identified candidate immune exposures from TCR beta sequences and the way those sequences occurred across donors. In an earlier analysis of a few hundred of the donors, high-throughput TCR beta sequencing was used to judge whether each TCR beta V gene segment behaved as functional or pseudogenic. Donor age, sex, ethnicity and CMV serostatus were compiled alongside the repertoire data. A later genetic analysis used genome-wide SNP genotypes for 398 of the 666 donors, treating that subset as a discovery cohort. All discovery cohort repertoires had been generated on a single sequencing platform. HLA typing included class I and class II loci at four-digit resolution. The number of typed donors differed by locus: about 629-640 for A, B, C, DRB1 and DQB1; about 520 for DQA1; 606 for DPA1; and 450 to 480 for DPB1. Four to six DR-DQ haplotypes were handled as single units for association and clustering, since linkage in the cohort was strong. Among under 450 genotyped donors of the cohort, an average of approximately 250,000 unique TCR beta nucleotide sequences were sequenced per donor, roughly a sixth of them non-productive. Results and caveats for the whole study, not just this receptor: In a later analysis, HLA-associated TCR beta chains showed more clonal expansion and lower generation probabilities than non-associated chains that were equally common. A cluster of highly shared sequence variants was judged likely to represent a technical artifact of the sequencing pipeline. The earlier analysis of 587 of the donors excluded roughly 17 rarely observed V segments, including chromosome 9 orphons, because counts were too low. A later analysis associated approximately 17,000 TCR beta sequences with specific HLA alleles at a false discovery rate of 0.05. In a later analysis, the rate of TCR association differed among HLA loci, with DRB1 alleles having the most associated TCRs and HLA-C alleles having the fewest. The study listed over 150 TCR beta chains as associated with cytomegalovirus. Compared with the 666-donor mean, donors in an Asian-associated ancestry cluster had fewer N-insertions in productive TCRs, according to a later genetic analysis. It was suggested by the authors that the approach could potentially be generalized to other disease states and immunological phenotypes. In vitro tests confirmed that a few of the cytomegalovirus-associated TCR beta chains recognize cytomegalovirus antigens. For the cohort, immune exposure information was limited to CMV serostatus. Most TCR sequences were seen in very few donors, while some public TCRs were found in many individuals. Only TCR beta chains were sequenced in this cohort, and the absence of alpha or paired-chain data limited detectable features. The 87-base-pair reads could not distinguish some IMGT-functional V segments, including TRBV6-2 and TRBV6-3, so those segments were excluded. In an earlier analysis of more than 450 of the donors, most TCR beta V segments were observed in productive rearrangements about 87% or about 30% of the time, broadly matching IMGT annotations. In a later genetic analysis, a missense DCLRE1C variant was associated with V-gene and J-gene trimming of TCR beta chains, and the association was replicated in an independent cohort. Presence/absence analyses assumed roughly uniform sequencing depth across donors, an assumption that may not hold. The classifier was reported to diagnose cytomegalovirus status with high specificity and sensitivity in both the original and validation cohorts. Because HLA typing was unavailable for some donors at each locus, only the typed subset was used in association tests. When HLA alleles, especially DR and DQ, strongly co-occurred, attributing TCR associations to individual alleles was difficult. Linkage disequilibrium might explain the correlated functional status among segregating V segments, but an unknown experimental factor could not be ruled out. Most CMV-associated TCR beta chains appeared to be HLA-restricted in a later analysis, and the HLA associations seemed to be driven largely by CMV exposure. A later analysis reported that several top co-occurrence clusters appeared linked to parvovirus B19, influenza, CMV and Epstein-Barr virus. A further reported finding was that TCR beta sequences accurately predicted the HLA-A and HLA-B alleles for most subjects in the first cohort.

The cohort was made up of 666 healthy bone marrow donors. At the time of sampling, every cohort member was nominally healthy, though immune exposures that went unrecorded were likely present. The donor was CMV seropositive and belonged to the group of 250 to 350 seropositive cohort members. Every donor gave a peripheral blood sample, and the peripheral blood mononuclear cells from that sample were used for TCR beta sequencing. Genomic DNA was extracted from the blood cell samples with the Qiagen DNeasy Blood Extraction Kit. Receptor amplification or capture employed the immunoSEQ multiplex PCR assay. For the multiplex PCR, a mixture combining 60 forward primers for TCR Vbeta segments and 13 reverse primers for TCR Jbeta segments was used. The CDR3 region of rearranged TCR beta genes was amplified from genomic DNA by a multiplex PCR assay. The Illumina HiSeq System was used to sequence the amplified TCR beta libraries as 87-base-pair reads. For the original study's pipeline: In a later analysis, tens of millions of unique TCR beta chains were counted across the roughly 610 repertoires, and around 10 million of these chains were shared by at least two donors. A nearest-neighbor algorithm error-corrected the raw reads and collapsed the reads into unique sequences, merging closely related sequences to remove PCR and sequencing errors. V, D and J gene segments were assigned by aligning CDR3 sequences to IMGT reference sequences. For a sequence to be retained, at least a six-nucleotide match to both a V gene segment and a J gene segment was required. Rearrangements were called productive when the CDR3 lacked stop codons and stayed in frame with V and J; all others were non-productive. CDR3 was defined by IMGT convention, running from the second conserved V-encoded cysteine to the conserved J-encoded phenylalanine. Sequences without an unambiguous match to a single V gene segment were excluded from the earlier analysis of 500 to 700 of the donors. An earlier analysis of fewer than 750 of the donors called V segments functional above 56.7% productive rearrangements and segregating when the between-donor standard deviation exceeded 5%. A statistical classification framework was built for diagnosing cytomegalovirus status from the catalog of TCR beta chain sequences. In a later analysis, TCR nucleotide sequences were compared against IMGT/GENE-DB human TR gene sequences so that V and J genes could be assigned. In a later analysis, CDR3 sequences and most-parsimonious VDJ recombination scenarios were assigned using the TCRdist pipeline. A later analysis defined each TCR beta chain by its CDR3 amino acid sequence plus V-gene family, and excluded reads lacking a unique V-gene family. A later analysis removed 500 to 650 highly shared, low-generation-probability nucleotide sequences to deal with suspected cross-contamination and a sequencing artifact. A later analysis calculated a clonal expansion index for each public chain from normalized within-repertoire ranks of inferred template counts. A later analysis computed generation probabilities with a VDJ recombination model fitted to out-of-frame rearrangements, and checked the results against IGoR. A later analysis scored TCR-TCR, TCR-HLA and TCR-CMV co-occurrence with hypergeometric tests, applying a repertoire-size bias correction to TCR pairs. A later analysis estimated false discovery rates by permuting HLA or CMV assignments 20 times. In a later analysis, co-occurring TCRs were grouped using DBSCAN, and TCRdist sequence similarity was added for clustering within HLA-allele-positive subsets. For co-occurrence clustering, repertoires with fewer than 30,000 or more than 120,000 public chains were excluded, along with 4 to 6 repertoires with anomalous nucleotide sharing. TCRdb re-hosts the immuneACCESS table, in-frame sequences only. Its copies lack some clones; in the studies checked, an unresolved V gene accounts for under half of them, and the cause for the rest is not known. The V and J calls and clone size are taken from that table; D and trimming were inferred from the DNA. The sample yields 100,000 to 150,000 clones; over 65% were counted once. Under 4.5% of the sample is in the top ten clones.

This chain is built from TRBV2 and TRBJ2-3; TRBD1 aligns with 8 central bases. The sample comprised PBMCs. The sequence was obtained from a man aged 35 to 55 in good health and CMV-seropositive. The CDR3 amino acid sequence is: CASRQGVGDTQYF. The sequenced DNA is TGTGCCAGCAGACAGGGGGTAGGGGATACGCAGTATTTT.